Listed below are T cell receptor beta chains from one sample, sequenced in a study of blood T cell repertoires in COVID-19. The method was immunoSEQ multiplex PCR; TCRdb's version includes in-frame clones alone and lacks a portion of them. The sample shows more than 110,000 clones, more than 75% of them seen only once. Sequencing was carried out using peripheral blood. These receptors came from a woman aged 40 to 50 with acute or convalescent COVID-19. CDR3s include the opening cysteine and the closing phenylalanine or tryptophan. Fields, in order: V gene, D gene, clone size, J gene, CDR3 protein, CDR3 DNA. D genes are given only for firm matches. Size values are once, few and many counts, or a class for expanded clones, and some rows have none.

TRBV30	TRBD1	.	TRBJ2-2	CAWMAGTGGTGELFF	TGTGCCTGGATGGCTGGGACAGGGGGCACCGGGGAGCTGTTTTTT
TRBV30	TRBD1	.	TRBJ2-3	CAWSWTGLQGTDTQYF	TGTGCCTGGAGTTGGACAGGTCTTCAAGGCACAGATACGCAGTATTTT
TRBV5-4	TRBD1	.	TRBJ1-2	CASSFETGGFGYTF	TGTGCCAGCAGCTTTGAAACAGGGGGTTTTGGCTACACCTTC
TRBV2	TRBD1	.	TRBJ1-4	CASSDRSRNRGEKLFF	TGTGCCAGCAGTGATCGTAGTAGGAACAGGGGTGAAAAACTGTTTTTT
TRBV6-4	TRBD2	.	TRBJ2-3	CASSDSAGQSTDTQYF	TGTGCCAGCAGTGACTCAGCGGGGCAGAGCACAGATACGCAGTATTTT
TRBV27	TRBD1	.	TRBJ2-7	CASSGDRPYEQYF	TGTGCCAGCAGTGGGGACAGACCCTACGAGCAGTACTTC
TRBV7-9	.	.	TRBJ2-2	CASRSAGNTGELFF	TGTGCCAGCAGGTCCGCCGGGAACACCGGGGAGCTGTTTTTT
TRBV28	.	.	TRBJ1-6	CASCPGGNSPLHF	TGTGCCAGCTGTCCGGGGGGAAATTCACCCCTCCACTTT
TRBV18	.	.	TRBJ1-1	CASSPDRLNTEAFF	TGTGCCAGCTCACCCGACAGACTGAACACTGAAGCTTTCTTT
TRBV7-8	.	.	TRBJ2-1	CASSLRRDSYNEQFF	TGTGCCAGCAGCTTAAGGCGGGACTCCTACAATGAGCAGTTCTTC
TRBV12-3/TRBV12-4	.	.	TRBJ2-7	CASSSGGRYEQYF	TGTGCCAGCAGTTCCGGTGGGCGCTACGAGCAGTACTTC
TRBV30	.	.	TRBJ1-1	CAWSNGVRGSTEAFF	TGTGCCTGGAGCAATGGGGTACGAGGGTCCACTGAAGCTTTCTTT
TRBV7-9	TRBD2	once	TRBJ2-1	CASSSPGLAGNNEQFF	TGTGCCAGCAGCTCCCCGGGACTAGCGGGGAACAATGAGCAGTTCTTC
TRBV6-5	.	.	TRBJ2-1	CASSYSTGNNEQFF	TGTGCCAGCAGTTACTCAACGGGAAACAATGAGCAGTTCTTC
TRBV20-1	TRBD1	.	TRBJ1-4	CSASWVLQGAVKLFF	TGCAGTGCTAGTTGGGTACTACAGGGGGCGGTAAAACTGTTTTTT
TRBV4-3	TRBD1	.	TRBJ2-5	CASSVIGQGGETQYF	TGCGCCAGCAGCGTTATCGGACAGGGGGGAGAGACCCAGTACTTC
TRBV6-1	.	few	TRBJ1-1	CASSEGDSHEAFF	TGTGCCAGCAGTGAAGGAGACAGCCATGAAGCTTTCTTT
TRBV29-1	.	.	TRBJ2-7	CSVEGVDSPYEQYF	TGCAGCGTTGAAGGAGTTGACAGTCCCTACGAGCAGTACTTC
TRBV19	.	once	TRBJ1-3	CASSPSGNTIYF	TGTGCCAGTAGTCCTTCGGGAAACACCATATATTTT
TRBV27	TRBD1	.	TRBJ1-2	CASSLAGQGNGYGYTF	TGTGCCAGCAGTTTAGCGGGACAGGGTAATGGCTATGGCTACACCTTC
TRBV5-6	.	.	TRBJ1-1	CASSLEWGRDTEAFF	TGTGCCAGCAGCTTGGAGTGGGGCAGGGACACTGAAGCTTTCTTT
TRBV28	.	.	TRBJ1-2	CASSQDSNYGYTF	TGTGCCAGCAGCCAGGACAGTAACTATGGCTACACCTTC
TRBV4-3	.	.	TRBJ1-1	CASSQDVRNTEAFF	TGCGCCAGCAGCCAAGATGTCCGGAACACTGAAGCTTTCTTT
TRBV4-1	.	once	TRBJ2-2	CASKTGLLNTGELFF	TGCGCCAGCAAAACAGGGCTTCTAAACACCGGGGAGCTGTTTTTT
TRBV10-3	TRBD1	.	TRBJ1-1	CAAQPGQGTTEAFF	TGTGCCGCCCAACCGGGACAGGGGACCACTGAAGCTTTCTTT
TRBV6-2/TRBV6-3	.	.	TRBJ1-3	CASSYRNSGNTIYF	TGTGCCAGCAGTTACCGTAACTCTGGAAACACCATATATTTT
TRBV3-1/TRBV3-2	TRBD1	.	TRBJ1-1	CASSHGTGGTEAFF	TGTGCCAGCAGCCACGGGACAGGGGGGACTGAAGCTTTCTTT
TRBV19	TRBD1	.	TRBJ1-2	CASSQTGGNGYTF	TGTGCCAGTAGTCAGACAGGGGGCAATGGCTACACCTTC
TRBV12-5	TRBD2	.	TRBJ2-3	CASGFIFGTSRSTDTQYF	TGTGCTAGTGGTTTCATCTTTGGGACTAGCCGAAGCACAGATACGCAGTATTTT
TRBV6-5	TRBD2	.	TRBJ2-1	CASKRELGYNEQFF	TGTGCCAGCAAGCGGGAGCTTGGCTACAATGAGCAGTTCTTC
TRBV4-2	TRBD2	.	TRBJ2-7	CASSQGGRAPSYEQYF	TGTGCCAGCAGCCAAGGGGGGAGGGCCCCCTCCTACGAGCAGTACTTC
TRBV24-1	.	.	TRBJ1-1	CATSHGASDTEAFF	TGTGCCACCAGTCATGGGGCATCAGACACTGAAGCTTTCTTT
TRBV11-2	.	.	TRBJ1-2	CASSPDTNYGYTF	TGTGCCAGCAGCCCGGACACCAACTATGGCTACACCTTC
TRBV6-2/TRBV6-3	.	.	TRBJ2-7	CASSYSGSSYEQYF	TGTGCCAGCAGTTATTCCGGGAGCTCCTACGAGCAGTACTTC
TRBV6-5	.	few	TRBJ2-7	CASSYEQGSREQYF	TGTGCCAGCAGTTACGAACAGGGCTCGCGGGAGCAGTACTTC
TRBV29-1	.	.	TRBJ1-1	CSVVGRLPMNTEAFF	TGCAGCGTTGTGGGGAGGCTGCCAATGAACACTGAAGCTTTCTTT
TRBV5-4	TRBD1	.	TRBJ2-5	CASSLVQGAQETQYF	TGTGCCAGCAGCTTGGTCCAGGGGGCTCAAGAGACCCAGTACTTC
TRBV10-2	.	few	TRBJ1-1	CASSDILAGNTEAFF	TGCGCCAGCAGTGATATTCTGGCAGGGAACACTGAAGCTTTCTTT
TRBV19	.	.	TRBJ1-1	CASSNLELNTEAFF	TGTGCCAGTAGTAACCTAGAGCTGAACACTGAAGCTTTCTTT
TRBV28	.	.	TRBJ2-1	CASSYFLNEQFF	TGTGCCAGCAGTTATTTCCTCAATGAGCAGTTCTTC
TRBV6-5	.	.	TRBJ2-7	CASSTLNSYEQYF	TGTGCCAGCAGTACCCTAAACTCCTACGAGCAGTACTTC
TRBV2	TRBD2	.	TRBJ2-1	CASRRESSYNEQFF	TGTGCCAGCCGGCGGGAGAGCTCCTACAATGAGCAGTTCTTC
TRBV12-3/TRBV12-4	.	.	TRBJ2-2	CASILTGDGELFF	TGTGCCAGCATTCTCACAGGAGACGGGGAGCTGTTTTTT
TRBV6-5	TRBD2	.	TRBJ2-2	CASAGLADTGELFF	TGTGCCAGCGCCGGACTAGCGGACACCGGGGAGCTGTTTTTT
TRBV9	.	.	TRBJ2-2	CASSVEGLGELFF	TGTGCCAGCAGCGTAGAGGGGTTAGGGGAGCTGTTTTTT
TRBV7-3	TRBD1	.	TRBJ1-2	CASSSRQGGYTF	TGTGCCAGCAGCTCCCGACAGGGAGGCTACACCTTC
TRBV28	.	.	TRBJ1-1	CASSSPTVKHTEAFF	TGTGCCAGCAGTAGCCCAACTGTTAAACACACTGAAGCTTTCTTT
TRBV7-2	.	.	TRBJ1-6	CASARTTTRNPLHF	TGTGCCAGCGCCCGGACCACGACTAGGAATCCCCTCCACTTT
TRBV7-9	.	once	TRBJ1-6	CASSLSGDSPLHF	TGTGCCAGCAGCTTAAGCGGAGATTCACCCCTCCACTTT
TRBV18	TRBD2	.	TRBJ2-1	CASSPPSGGVENEQFF	TGTGCCAGCTCACCTCCTAGCGGAGGGGTGGAAAATGAGCAGTTCTTC
TRBV18	TRBD1	.	TRBJ1-4	CASSPDRVSEKLFF	TGTGCCAGCTCACCTGACAGGGTGAGTGAAAAACTGTTTTTT
TRBV3-1/TRBV3-2	.	.	TRBJ1-1	CASSPARRESTEAFF	TGTGCCAGCAGCCCCGCTCGAAGGGAGAGCACTGAAGCTTTCTTT
TRBV9	.	.	TRBJ1-2	CASSVATPLNGYTF	TGTGCCAGCAGCGTAGCTACACCACTAAATGGCTACACCTTC
TRBV10-3	.	.	TRBJ1-2	CAISDGQNYGYTF	TGTGCCATCAGTGATGGTCAGAACTATGGCTACACCTTC
TRBV11-2	.	.	TRBJ1-1	CASSPTNTPSTEAFF	TGTGCCAGCAGCCCAACCAATACACCGTCCACTGAAGCTTTCTTT